The entry below gives a single TCR beta chain sequence along with its context. The data are from a study of ipilimumab plus nivolumab after autologous stem cell transplantation. Study summary: A median of about eight nivolumab and 5 ipilimumab doses were given.

This table comes from immunoSEQ multiplex PCR, and its TCRdb copy is limited to in-frame clones, with some not included. The data contain over 35,000 clones, nearly 95% of them singletons. With 3 bases removed from V and 2 bases from J, the gap between germline ends came to 14 bases. The CDR3 contains 16 residues. The V gene's germline CDR1 is LNHNV and CDR2 YYDKDF (reference sequence). The sample here was PBMCs, taken in a trial of ipilimumab plus nivolumab as post-transplant consolidation. This receptor was identified in a male donor with multiple myeloma. The gene calls are TRBV15 and TRBJ2-1; D uncertain. The DNA for the CDR3 is TGTGCCACCAGCAGGGCTTGGGAAAGCACCTACAATGAGCAGTTCTTC. Translation: CATSRAWESTYNEQFF.